Shown below are 3 T cell receptor beta chains from a single sample sequenced in a study of cytomegalovirus exposure and HLA in healthy donors. The study ran its PCR with 60 Vbeta and 13 Jbeta primers. Measured with immunoSEQ multiplex PCR; TCRdb has only the in-frame clones, and not every one. This sample yields about 200,000 clones, of which over 75% are seen a single time; about 0.092% belongs to the top ten. Sample: PBMCs. These receptors all come from a boy aged 2 to 10 in good health and CMV-seronegative.

The rearrangement uses TRBV4-2 and TRBJ1-4; D ambiguous. There are 15 residues in the CDR3. V dropped 0 bases and J dropped 6 bases, with 11 bases sitting between them. Germline assignment: CDR1 LGHNA and CDR2 YNFKEQ. The CDR3 DNA is TGTGCCAGCAGCCAAGAGTCGGGTTTCTATGAAAAACTGTTTTTT. Residues: CASSQESGFYEKLFF.

There are a few counts of this clone. This chain links TRBV19 with TRBJ2-3, with 10 bases lining up with TRBD1. J gave up 2 bases and V 5 bases, and 10 bases lay outside the gene matches. CDR3 size: 17 residues. Germline V gene sequence: CDR1 LNHDA, CDR2 SQIVND (reference sequence). The CDR3 DNA reads TGTGCCAGTAGTGGGGACAGGGGTGATGGGGACACAGATACGCAGTATTTT. Translated: CASSGDRGDGDTDTQYF.

On this clone itself: Other nucleotide sequences from this sample produce the same CDR3. This rearrangement joins TRBV7-9 to TRBJ2-2; the D gene is possibly TRBD1 (6 bases). Germline V CDR1 and CDR2: SEHNR, FQNEAQ (reference sequence). CDR3 length equals 14 residues. Trimming removed 3 bases at V and 1 base at J, with 6 bases between. The CDR3 here is CASSLGQNTGELFF. CDR3 DNA: TGTGCCAGCAGCTTGGGACAGAACACCGGGGAGCTGTTTTTT.